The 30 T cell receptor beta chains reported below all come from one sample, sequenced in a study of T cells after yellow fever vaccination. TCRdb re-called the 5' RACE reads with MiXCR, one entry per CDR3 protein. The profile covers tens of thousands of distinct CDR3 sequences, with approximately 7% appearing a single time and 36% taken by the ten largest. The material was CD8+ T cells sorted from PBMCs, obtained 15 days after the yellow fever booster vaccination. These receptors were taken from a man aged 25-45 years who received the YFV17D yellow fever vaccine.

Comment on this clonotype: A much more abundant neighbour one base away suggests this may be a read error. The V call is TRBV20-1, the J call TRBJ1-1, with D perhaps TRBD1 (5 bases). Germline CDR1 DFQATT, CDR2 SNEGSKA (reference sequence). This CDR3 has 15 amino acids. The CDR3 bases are TGCGGTGCTAGACTTTATACGGGGGGACGCACTGAAGCTTTCTTT. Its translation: CGARLYTGGRTEAFF.

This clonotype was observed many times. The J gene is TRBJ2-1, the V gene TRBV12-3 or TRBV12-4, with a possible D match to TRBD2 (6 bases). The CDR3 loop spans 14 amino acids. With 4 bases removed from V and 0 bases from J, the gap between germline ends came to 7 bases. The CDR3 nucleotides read TGTGCCAGCAGTTACGGGAGCTCCTACAATGAGCAGTTCTTC. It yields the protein CASSYGSSYNEQFF.

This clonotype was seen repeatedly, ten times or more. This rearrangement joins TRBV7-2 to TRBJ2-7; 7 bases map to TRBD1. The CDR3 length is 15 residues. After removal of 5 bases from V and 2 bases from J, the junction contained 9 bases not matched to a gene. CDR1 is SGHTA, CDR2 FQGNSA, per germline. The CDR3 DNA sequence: TGTGCCAGCAGCATCTGGACAGGCCCTACCTACGAGCAGTACTTC. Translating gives CASSIWTGPTYEQYF.

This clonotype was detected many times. The CDR3 loop is CASSELLWREQFF. CDR3 in DNA: TGTGCCAGCAGTGAACTACTGTGGCGGGAGCAGTTCTTC. This chain connects TRBV6-1 to TRBJ2-1, with no clear D. The germline CDR1 and CDR2 sequences are MNHNS and SASEGT. V was shortened by 2 bases and J by 10 bases, with 12 bases between the two germline ends. This CDR3 comprises 13 residues.

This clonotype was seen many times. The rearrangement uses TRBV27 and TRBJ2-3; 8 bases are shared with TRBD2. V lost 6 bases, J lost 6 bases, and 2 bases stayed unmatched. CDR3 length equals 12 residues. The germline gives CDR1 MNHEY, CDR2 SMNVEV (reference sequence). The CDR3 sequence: CASSPGGDTQYF. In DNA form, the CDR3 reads TGTGCCAGCAGCCCGGGGGGGGATACGCAGTATTTT.

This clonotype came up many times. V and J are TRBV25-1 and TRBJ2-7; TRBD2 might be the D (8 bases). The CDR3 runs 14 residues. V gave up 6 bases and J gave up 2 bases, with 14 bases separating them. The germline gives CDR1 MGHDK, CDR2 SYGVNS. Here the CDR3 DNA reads TGTGCCAGCAGGCGGGGGGACAGAACCTACGAGCAGTACTTC. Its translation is CASRRGDRTYEQYF.

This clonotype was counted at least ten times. The CDR3: CASSYSSPSSYEQYF. The DNA for the CDR3 is TGTGCCAGCAGTTACTCGAGCCCTAGTTCCTACGAGCAGTACTTC. The chain combines TRBV6-5 with TRBJ2-7, with D unresolved. The CDR3 length is 15 residues. V lost 0 bases, J lost 1 base, and 10 bases lay in between. CDR1 and CDR2 from the germline V gene are MNHEY and SVGAGI.

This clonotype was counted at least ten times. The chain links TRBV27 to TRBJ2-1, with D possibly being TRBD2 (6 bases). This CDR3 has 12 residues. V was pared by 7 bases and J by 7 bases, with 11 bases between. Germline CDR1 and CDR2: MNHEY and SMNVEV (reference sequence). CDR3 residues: CASISGLNEQFF. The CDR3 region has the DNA TGTGCCAGCATCTCAGGACTAAATGAGCAGTTCTTC.

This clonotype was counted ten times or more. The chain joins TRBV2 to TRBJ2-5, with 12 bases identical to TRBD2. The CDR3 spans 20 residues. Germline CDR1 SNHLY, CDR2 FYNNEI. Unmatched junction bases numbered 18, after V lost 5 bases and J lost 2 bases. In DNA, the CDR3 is TGTGCCAGCAGTACACAGGGGGTTGGTGGACTAGCGGGAATACAAGAGACCCAGTACTTC. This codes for CASSTQGVGGLAGIQETQYF. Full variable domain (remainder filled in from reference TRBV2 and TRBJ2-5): EPEVTQTPSHQVTQMGQEVILRCVPISNHLYFYWYRQILGQKVEFLVSFYNNEISEKSEIFDDQFSVERPDGSNFTLKIRSTKLEDSAMYFCASSTQGVGGLAGIQETQYFGPGTRLLVL.

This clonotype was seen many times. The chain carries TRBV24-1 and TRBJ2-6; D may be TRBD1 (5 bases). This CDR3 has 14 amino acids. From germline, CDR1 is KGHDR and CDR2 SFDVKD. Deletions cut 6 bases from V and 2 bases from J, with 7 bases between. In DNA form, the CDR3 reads TGTGCCACCAGTCCAGGGCCTGGGGCCAACGTCCTGACTTTC. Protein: CATSPGPGANVLTF.

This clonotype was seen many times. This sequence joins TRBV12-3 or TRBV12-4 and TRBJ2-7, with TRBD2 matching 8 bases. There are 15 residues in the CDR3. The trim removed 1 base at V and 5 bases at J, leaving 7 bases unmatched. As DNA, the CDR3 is TGTGCCAGCAGTTTAGACCCAGCGGGAGTGGACGAGCAGTACTTC. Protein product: CASSLDPAGVDEQYF.

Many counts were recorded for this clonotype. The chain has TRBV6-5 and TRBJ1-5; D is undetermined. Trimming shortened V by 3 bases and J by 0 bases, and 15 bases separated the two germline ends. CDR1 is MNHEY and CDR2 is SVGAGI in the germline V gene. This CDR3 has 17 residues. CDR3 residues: CASSYTTHPNSNQPQHF. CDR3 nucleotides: TGTGCCAGCAGTTATACCACTCACCCCAATAGCAATCAGCCCCAGCATTTT.

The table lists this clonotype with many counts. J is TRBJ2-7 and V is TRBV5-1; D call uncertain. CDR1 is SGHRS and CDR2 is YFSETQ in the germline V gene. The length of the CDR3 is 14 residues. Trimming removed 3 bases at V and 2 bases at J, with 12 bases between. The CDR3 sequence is CASSSPGGAYEQYF. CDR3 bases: TGCGCCAGCAGCTCCCCTGGCGGAGCCTACGAGCAGTACTTC.

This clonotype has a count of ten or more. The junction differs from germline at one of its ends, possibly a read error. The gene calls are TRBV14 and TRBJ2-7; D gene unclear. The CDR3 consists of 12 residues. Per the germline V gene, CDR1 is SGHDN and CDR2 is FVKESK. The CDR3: CASSQDSIGLNF. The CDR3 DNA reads TGTGCCAGCAGCCAAGATTCCATCGGATTGAACTTC.

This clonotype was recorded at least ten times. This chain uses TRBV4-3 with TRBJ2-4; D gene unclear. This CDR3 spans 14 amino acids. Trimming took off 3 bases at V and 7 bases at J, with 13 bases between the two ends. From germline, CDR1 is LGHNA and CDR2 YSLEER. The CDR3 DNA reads TGCGCCAGCAGCCAGGACGGATACCCCAACATTCAGTACTTC. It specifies CASSQDGYPNIQYF.

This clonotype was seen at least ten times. The CDR3 nucleotides are TGTGCCAGCAACCAGTTAGCGGGAGCGAACACCGGGGAGCTGTTTTTT. This sequence encodes CASNQLAGANTGELFF. This chain uses TRBV7-9 with TRBJ2-2; 9 bases align to TRBD2. The CDR3 is 16 amino acids. Germline CDR1 and CDR2: SEHNR and FQNEAQ (reference sequence). V trimming: 7 bases; J trimming: 0 bases; junction bases outside the gene matches: 6.

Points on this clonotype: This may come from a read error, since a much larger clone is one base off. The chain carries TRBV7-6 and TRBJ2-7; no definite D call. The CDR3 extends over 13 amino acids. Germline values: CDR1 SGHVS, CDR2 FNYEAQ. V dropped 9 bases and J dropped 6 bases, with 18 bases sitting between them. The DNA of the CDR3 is TGTGCCAGAAGCACCGCCCGTCTGGGCGAGCAGTACTTC. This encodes CARSTARLGEQYF.

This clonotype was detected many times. In DNA form, the CDR3 reads TGTGCCAGCCATGACCTAGCCCGGGTCGGGGAGACCCAGTACTTC. Protein sequence: CASHDLARVGETQYF. The chain links TRBV6-1 to TRBJ2-5; tentatively, D is TRBD2 (5 bases). The CDR3 contains 15 residues. Per the germline V gene, CDR1 is MNHNS and CDR2 is SASEGT. The V end was cut by 8 bases, the J end by 5 bases, with 21 bases between.

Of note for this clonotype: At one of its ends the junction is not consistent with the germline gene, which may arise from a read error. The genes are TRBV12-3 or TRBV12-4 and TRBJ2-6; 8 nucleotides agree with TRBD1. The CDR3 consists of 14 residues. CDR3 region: CASRPTGDPRVPTF. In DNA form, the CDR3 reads TGTGCCAGCAGGCCGACAGGGGACCCCAGGGTCCCGACTTTC.

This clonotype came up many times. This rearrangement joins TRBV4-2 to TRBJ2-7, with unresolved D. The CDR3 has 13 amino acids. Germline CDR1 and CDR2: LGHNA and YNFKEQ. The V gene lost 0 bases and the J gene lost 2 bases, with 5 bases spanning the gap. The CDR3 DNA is TGTGCCAGCAGCCAAGAAGGGCCCTACGAGCAGTACTTC. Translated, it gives CASSQEGPYEQYF.

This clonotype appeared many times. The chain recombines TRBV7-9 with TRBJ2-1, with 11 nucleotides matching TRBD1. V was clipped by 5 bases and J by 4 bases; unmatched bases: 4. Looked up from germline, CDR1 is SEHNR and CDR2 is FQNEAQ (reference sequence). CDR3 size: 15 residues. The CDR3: CASSPGTGGYNEQFF. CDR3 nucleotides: TGTGCCAGCAGCCCCGGGACAGGGGGATACAATGAGCAGTTCTTC. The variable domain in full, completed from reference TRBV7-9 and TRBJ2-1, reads DTGVSQNPRHKITKRGQNVTFRCDPISEHNRLYWYRQTLGQGPEFLTYFQNEAQLEKSRLLSDRFSAERPKGSFSTLEIQRTEQGDSAMYLCASSPGTGGYNEQFFGPGTRLTVL.

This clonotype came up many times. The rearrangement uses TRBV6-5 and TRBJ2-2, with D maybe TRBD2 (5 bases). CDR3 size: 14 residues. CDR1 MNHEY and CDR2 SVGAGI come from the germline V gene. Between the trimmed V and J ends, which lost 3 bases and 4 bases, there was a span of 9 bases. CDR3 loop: CASSYAEGTGELFF. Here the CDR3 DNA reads TGTGCCAGCAGTTATGCCGAGGGCACCGGGGAGCTGTTTTTT.

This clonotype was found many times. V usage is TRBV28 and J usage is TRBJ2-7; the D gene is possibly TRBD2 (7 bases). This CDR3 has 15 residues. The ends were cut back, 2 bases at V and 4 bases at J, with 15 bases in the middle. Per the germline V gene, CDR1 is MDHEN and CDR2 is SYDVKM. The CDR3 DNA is TGTGCCAGCAGTTTAGGGGGGGCCAAGGGATACGAGCAGTACTTC. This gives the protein CASSLGGAKGYEQYF.

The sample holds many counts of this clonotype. The DNA for the CDR3 is TGTGCCACCAGCAGAGATCTCGATCGGCGACAGGGAAGCGAGCAGTACTTC. Translated: CATSRDLDRRQGSEQYF. This chain uses TRBV15 with TRBJ2-7; 7 bases align to TRBD1. The CDR3 is 17 amino acids. The V gene end was trimmed by 0 bases and the J gene end by 6 bases; junction bases not matched to a gene: 14. Germline V gives CDR1 LNHNV, CDR2 YYDKDF (reference sequence). The variable domain in full, with the rest retrieved from reference TRBV15 and TRBJ2-7, is DAMVIQNPRYQVTQFGKPVTLSCSQTLNHNVMYWYQQKSSQAPKLLFHYYDKDFNNEADTPDNFQSRRPNTSFCFLDIRSPGLGDTAMYLCATSRDLDRRQGSEQYFGPGTRLTVT.

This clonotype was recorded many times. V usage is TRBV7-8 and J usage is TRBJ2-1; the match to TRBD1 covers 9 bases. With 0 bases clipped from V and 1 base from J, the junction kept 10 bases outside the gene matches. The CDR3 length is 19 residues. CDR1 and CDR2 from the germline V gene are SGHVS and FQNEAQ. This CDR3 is CASSLAGGTGISSYNEQFF. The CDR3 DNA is TGTGCCAGCAGCTTAGCTGGGGGGACAGGGATAAGTTCCTACAATGAGCAGTTCTTC.

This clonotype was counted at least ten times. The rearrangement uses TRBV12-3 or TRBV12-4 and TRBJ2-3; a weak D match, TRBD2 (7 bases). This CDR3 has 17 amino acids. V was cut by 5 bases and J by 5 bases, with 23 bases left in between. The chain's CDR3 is CASSPSRGAGEIDTQYF. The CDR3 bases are TGTGCCAGCAGTCCGTCGAGGGGGGCGGGAGAAATAGATACGCAGTATTTT.

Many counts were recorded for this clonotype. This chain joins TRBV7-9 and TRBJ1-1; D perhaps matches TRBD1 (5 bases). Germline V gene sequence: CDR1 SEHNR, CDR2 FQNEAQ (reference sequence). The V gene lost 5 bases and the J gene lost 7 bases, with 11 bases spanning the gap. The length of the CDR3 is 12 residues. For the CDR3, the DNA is TGTGCCAGCAGCCCACGGGGGAATGAAGCTTTCTTT. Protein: CASSPRGNEAFF.

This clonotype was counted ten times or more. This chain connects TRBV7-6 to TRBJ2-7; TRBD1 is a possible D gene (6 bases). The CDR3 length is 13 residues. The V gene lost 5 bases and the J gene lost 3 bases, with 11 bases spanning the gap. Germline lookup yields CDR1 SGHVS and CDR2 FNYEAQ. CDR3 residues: CASSPGHNYEQYF. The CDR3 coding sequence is TGTGCCAGCAGCCCGGGACACAACTACGAGCAGTACTTC.

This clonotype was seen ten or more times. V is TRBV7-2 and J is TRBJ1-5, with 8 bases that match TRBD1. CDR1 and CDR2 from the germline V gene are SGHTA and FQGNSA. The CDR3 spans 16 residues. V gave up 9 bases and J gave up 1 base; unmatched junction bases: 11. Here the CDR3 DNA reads TGTGCCAGGGCCCGGACAGGGCTTAGAAGCAATCAGCCCCAGCATTTT. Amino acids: CARARTGLRSNQPQHF.

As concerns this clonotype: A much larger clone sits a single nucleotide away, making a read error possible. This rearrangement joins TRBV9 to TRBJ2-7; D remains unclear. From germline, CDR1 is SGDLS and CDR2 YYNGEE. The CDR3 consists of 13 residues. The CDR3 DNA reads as TGTGCCAGCAGCGTAGCAGGTTCGGGCGAGGAGTACTTC. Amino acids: CASSVAGSGEEYF.